Sequencing of this T cell receptor beta chain was carried out in a study of blood T cell repertoires in COVID-19. About the research overall: The United States, Italy and Spain provided the acute and convalescent COVID-19 samples. PBMCs, B-cell-depleted T cells, or T cells were the source of the cDNA or gDNA that made up the material.

The CDR3 sequence is 14 residues long. V gave up 0 bases and J gave up 7 bases, with 13 bases separating them. Germline values: CDR1 SGDLS, CDR2 YYNGEE. TCRdb's table, derived via immunoSEQ multiplex PCR, lists solely in-frame clones and lacks some. Of fewer than 300,000 clones in the sample, approximately 85% were seen once. The Seattle patients, enrolled during active infection, were followed longitudinally. Sequenced input: peripheral blood. This TCR was recovered from a human donor with COVID-19, enrolled during active disease. The donor label of this sample is uncertain. The rearrangement uses TRBV9 and TRBJ1-1, with D unclear. The CDR3 loop is CASSVGVMAGEAFF. The CDR3 bases are TGTGCCAGCAGCGTAGGGGTGATGGCAGGTGAAGCTTTCTTT.